Listed below are T cell receptor beta chains from one sample, sequenced in a study of shared clonotypes between healthy human individuals. Assay used: immunoSEQ multiplex PCR; TCRdb lists only in-frame clones, some missing. The data contain about 1 million clones, about 75% of them seen just once; the ten biggest clones take up about 1.5%. Input material: memory CD4+ T cells sorted from blood. Source of these receptors: a man aged 18 to 35 in good health. The CDR3 runs from the conserved cysteine through the conserved F or W. A D gene is named only where the DNA matches it firmly. Clone size, where shown, is once, few, many, or a class for clones that have expanded.

clone size,J gene,D gene,V gene,CDR3 DNA,CDR3 protein
.,TRBJ1-3,.,TRBV5-6,TGTGCCAGCAGCTTGGACGCCGGGGTAAACACCATATATTTT,CASSLDAGVNTIYF
once,TRBJ2-3,TRBD2,TRBV5-1,TGCGCCAGCAGCTTGACAGCGGGAGTTTGGGATACGCAGTATTTT,CASSLTAGVWDTQYF
few,TRBJ2-3,TRBD1,TRBV4-3,TGCGCCAGCAGCCTGACAGGGGGCACAGATACGCAGTATTTT,CASSLTGGTDTQYF
.,TRBJ1-4,.,TRBV4-3,TGCGCCAGCAGCCAAGTAGCGGAAAAACTGTTTTTT,CASSQVAEKLFF
.,TRBJ1-3,TRBD1,TRBV28,TGTGCCAGCAGTCCCCGGGACAGGGGTGGAAACACCATATATTTT,CASSPRDRGGNTIYF
.,TRBJ2-6,TRBD2,TRBV7-2,TGTGCCAGCAGCTTAGTGTCGGGGGGTAAAACTGGGGCCAACGTCCTGACTTTC,CASSLVSGGKTGANVLTF
.,TRBJ2-1,.,TRBV2,TGTGCCAGCAAGTCCCTGGAGTATGAGCAGTTCTTC,CASKSLEYEQFF
.,TRBJ2-2,.,TRBV5-1,TGCGCCAGCAGCTTGGTGGGGTCCGGGGAGCTGTTTTTT,CASSLVGSGELFF
.,TRBJ2-1,TRBD2,TRBV10-1,TGCGCCAGCAGCAACGACCTAGCGGGGTTACAGTTCTTC,CASSNDLAGLQFF
.,TRBJ2-3,.,TRBV6-1,TGTGCCAGCACCTCCCCGGGGGTTTACACAGATACGCAGTATTTT,CASTSPGVYTDTQYF
few,TRBJ1-1,.,TRBV5-1,TGCGCCAGCAGCGCGGACGGAGGCACTGAAGCTTTCTTT,CASSADGGTEAFF
.,TRBJ1-6,.,TRBV11-2,TGTGCCAGCAGCTTAGCCCCCGGGGGGTATAATTCACCCCTCCACTTT,CASSLAPGGYNSPLHF
once,TRBJ1-2,.,TRBV28,TGTGCCAGCAGTCCGGGGGGTAGCTATGGCTACACCTTC,CASSPGGSYGYTF
.,TRBJ2-5,TRBD1,TRBV7-6,TGTGCCAGCAGCCTACGGGACAGGGGAGGCGAGACCCAGTACTTC,CASSLRDRGGETQYF
few,TRBJ2-2,.,TRBV10-3,TGTGCCATCAGTGACCCCGGACCCACCGGGGAGCTGTTTTTT,CAISDPGPTGELFF
.,TRBJ1-4,.,TRBV5-4,TGTGCCAGCAGCTTGGTGTTGGGGGGAACTGAAAAACTGTTTTTT,CASSLVLGGTEKLFF
.,TRBJ1-6,TRBD1,TRBV7-8,TGTGCCAGCAGCCCGCATACAGGGGTATCTTTCAATTCACCCCTCCACTTT,CASSPHTGVSFNSPLHF
.,TRBJ1-5,.,TRBV19,TGTGCCAGTAGTGCAGGACAGTACAATCAGCCCCAGCATTTT,CASSAGQYNQPQHF
.,TRBJ2-3,TRBD1,TRBV7-9,TGTGCCAGCAGTAAGGACAGGCGTCTTTCCGGGGATACGCAGTATTTT,CASSKDRRLSGDTQYF
few,TRBJ1-3,.,TRBV29-1,TGCAGCGTTGACCTCGGGACAACAGGAAACACCATATATTTT,CSVDLGTTGNTIYF
.,TRBJ2-5,.,TRBV19,TGTGCCAGTAGTAACTCTAGGACAGTAGGGGAGACCCAGTACTTC,CASSNSRTVGETQYF
.,TRBJ1-2,TRBD1,TRBV25-1,TGTGCCAGCAGTGCCCATTCGGGACAGCTTAACTATGGCTACACCTTC,CASSAHSGQLNYGYTF
.,TRBJ2-7,TRBD2,TRBV18,TGTGCCAGCTCACTTAAGCGGGGAGCGGGCTACGAGCAGTACTTC,CASSLKRGAGYEQYF
.,TRBJ2-2,TRBD2,TRBV6-4,TGTGCCAGCAGTTTTAGCGGGAGTTTGCCCGGGGAGCTGTTTTTT,CASSFSGSLPGELFF
.,TRBJ1-3,.,TRBV7-2,TGTGCCAGCAGCTTCGGTCGTCAGTTCTCTGGAAACACCATATATTTT,CASSFGRQFSGNTIYF
few,TRBJ2-7,.,TRBV9,TGTGCCAGCAGCCCCGGGGGTAGGGCCGAGCAGTACTTC,CASSPGGRAEQYF
.,TRBJ2-3,.,TRBV6-1,TGTGCCAGCAGTACAAGAGCCGGGGATACGCAGTATTTT,CASSTRAGDTQYF
.,TRBJ2-3,.,TRBV6-6,TGTGCCAGCAGCCTCAGAACCACTGGCACAGATACGCAGTATTTT,CASSLRTTGTDTQYF
.,TRBJ1-4,TRBD1,TRBV7-2,TGTGCCAGCAGCCCATCCGGGACAGGGGCCGCAACTAATGAAAAACTGTTTTTT,CASSPSGTGAATNEKLFF
.,TRBJ2-3,TRBD2,TRBV6-1,TGTGCCAGCAACCTAGCGGGGGGCACAGATACGCAGTATTTT,CASNLAGGTDTQYF
.,TRBJ2-3,TRBD2,TRBV2,TGTGCCAGCAGTGAAACCCCGGGACTAGCGGGAGGGGATACGCAGTATTTT,CASSETPGLAGGDTQYF
.,TRBJ2-2,TRBD1,TRBV10-2,TGCGCCAGCAGGGGGACAGGGTTCGAGGACACCGGGGAGCTGTTTTTT,CASRGTGFEDTGELFF
.,TRBJ2-2,TRBD2,TRBV7-3,TGTGCCAGCAGTCCCCGGGGGGGAACCGGGGAGCTGTTTTTT,CASSPRGGTGELFF
.,TRBJ2-5,TRBD2,TRBV7-9,TGTGCCAGCAGCCTAGCTTTGACTAGCGGGACTGAGACCCAGTACTTC,CASSLALTSGTETQYF
.,TRBJ2-6,.,TRBV28,TGTGCCAGCAGACCAAGCTCTGGGGCCAACGTCCTGACTTTC,CASRPSSGANVLTF
.,TRBJ2-2,TRBD1,TRBV28,TGTGCCAGCAGTTCTCAGGGGGCAGGTACCGGGGAGCTGTTTTTT,CASSSQGAGTGELFF
.,TRBJ1-5,TRBD1,TRBV19,TGTGCCAGTAGTTTTCGGACAGGGGGAGGGCAGCCCCAGCATTTT,CASSFRTGGGQPQHF
.,TRBJ2-3,.,TRBV7-9,TGTGCCAGCAGCTTAACCGATACGCAGTATTTT,CASSLTDTQYF
once,TRBJ2-5,.,TRBV10-3,TGTGCCATCGGTCCAGGGGAAGAGACCCAGTACTTC,CAIGPGEETQYF
.,TRBJ2-3,TRBD2,TRBV7-2,TGTGCCAGCAGCTTAGAGGTAGCGGGAGGGAGCACAGATACGCAGTATTTT,CASSLEVAGGSTDTQYF
.,TRBJ2-5,.,TRBV2,TGTGCCAGCAGTGAAAACAGGGTGTCGAGGGAGACCCAGTACTTC,CASSENRVSRETQYF
.,TRBJ2-6,.,TRBV30,TGTGCCTGGACCCGGGAGGGGGCCCTCTCTGGGGCCAACGTCCTGACTTTC,CAWTREGALSGANVLTF